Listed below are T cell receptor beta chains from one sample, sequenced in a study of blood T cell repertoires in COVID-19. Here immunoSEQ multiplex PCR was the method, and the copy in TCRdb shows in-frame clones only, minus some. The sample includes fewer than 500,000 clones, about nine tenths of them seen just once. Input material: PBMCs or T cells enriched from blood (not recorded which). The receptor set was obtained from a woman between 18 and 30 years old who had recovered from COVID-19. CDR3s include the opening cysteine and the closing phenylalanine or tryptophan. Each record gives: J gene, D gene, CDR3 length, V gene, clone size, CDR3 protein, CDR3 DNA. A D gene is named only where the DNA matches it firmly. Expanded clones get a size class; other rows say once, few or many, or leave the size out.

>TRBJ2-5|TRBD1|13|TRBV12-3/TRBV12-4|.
CASRRDSQETQYF
TGTGCCAGCAGAAGGGACAGCCAAGAGACCCAGTACTTC
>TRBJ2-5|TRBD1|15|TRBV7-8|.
CASSWGQGQEETQYF
TGTGCCAGCAGCTGGGGACAGGGGCAGGAGGAGACCCAGTACTTC
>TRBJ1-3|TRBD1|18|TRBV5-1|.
CASSFEGLGQGSGNTIYF
TGCGCCAGCAGCTTCGAGGGCTTAGGACAGGGCTCTGGAAACACCATATATTTT
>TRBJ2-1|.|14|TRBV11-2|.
CASSPYPGPGTRFF
TGTGCCAGCAGCCCCTACCCTGGACCGGGGACTCGGTTCTTC
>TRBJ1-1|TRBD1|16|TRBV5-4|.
CASSSRDRGFNTEAFF
TGTGCCAGCAGCTCCAGGGACAGGGGGTTTAACACTGAAGCTTTCTTT
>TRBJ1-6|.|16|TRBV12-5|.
CASGFQSGGSNSPLHF
TGTGCTAGTGGTTTCCAAAGCGGAGGGAGCAATTCACCCCTCCACTTT
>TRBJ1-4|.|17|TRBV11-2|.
CASSLDREQATNEKLFF
TGTGCCAGCAGCTTAGATAGGGAACAGGCAACTAATGAAAAACTGTTTTTT
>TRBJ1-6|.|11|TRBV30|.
CAWSVNSPLHF
TGTGCCTGGAGCGTAAATTCACCCCTCCACTTT
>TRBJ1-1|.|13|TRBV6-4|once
CASSIKRGTEAFF
TGTGCCAGCAGTATTAAAAGGGGCACTGAAGCTTTCTTT
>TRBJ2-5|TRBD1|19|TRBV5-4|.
CASSLRSPQWTGKEETQYF
TGTGCCAGCAGCTTGCGCTCCCCTCAATGGACAGGGAAGGAAGAGACCCAGTACTTC
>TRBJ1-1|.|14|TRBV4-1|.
CASRLKDTNTEAFF
TGCGCCAGCAGGCTAAAGGACACTAACACTGAAGCTTTCTTT
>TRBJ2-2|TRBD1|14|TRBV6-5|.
CASSRQGRTGELFF
TGTGCCAGCAGTCGACAGGGTCGGACCGGGGAGCTGTTTTTT
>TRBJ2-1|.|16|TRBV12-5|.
CASGLRTREPYNEQFF
TGTGCTAGTGGTTTGCGAACTCGGGAGCCTTACAATGAGCAGTTCTTC
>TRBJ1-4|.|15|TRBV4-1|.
CASSQGQGMREKLFF
TGCGCCAGCAGCCAAGGGCAGGGGATGAGAGAAAAACTGTTTTTT
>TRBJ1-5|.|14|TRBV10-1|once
CASLIQGNDQPQHF
TGCGCCAGCCTTATTCAGGGAAACGATCAGCCCCAGCATTTT
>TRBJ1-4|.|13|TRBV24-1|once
CATSAAPGEKLFF
TGTGCCACCAGTGCCGCCCCGGGGGAAAAACTGTTTTTT
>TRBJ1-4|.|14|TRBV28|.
CASSGRGVEEKLFF
TGTGCCAGCAGCGGGAGGGGGGTGGAGGAAAAACTGTTTTTT
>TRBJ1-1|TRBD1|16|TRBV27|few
CASSRDLQGIGTEAFF
TGTGCCAGCAGTAGAGACCTACAGGGGATAGGGACTGAAGCTTTCTTT
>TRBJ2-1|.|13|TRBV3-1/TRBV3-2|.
CASSQAGHNEQFF
TGTGCCAGCAGCCAAGCAGGCCACAATGAGCAGTTCTTC
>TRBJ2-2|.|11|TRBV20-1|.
CSASRYSELFF
TGCAGTGCTAGTCGGTATTCGGAGCTGTTTTTT
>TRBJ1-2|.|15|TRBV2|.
CASVVHQGQNYGYTF
TGTGCCAGCGTGGTTCATCAGGGACAAAACTATGGCTACACCTTC
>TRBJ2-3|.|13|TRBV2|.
CASGGDFTDTQYF
TGTGCCAGCGGCGGGGACTTCACAGATACGCAGTATTTT
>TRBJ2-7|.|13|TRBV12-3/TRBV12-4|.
CASSPGGSGEQYF
TGTGCCAGCAGTCCAGGGGGGTCTGGCGAGCAGTACTTC
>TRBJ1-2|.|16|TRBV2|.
CASSLRLYRTNYGYTF
TGTGCCAGCAGCCTCCGACTCTACAGGACCAACTATGGCTACACCTTC
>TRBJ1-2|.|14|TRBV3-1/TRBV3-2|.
CASSQGREAYGYTF
TGTGCCAGCAGCCAAGGCAGGGAGGCATATGGCTACACCTTC
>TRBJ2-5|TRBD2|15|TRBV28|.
CASSPELAGEKTQYF
TGTGCCAGCAGCCCCGAGCTAGCGGGGGAGAAGACCCAGTACTTC
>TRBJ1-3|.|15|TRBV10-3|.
CAISVNRGSGNTIYF
TGTGCCATCAGTGTGAACCGCGGTTCTGGAAACACCATATATTTT
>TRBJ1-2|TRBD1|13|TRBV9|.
CASSARTGMGYTF
TGTGCCAGCAGCGCCCGGACAGGGATGGGCTACACCTTC
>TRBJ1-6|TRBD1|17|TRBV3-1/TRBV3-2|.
CASSQGKTGGRNSPLHF
TGTGCCAGCAGCCAAGGAAAGACAGGGGGCAGGAATTCACCCCTCCACTTT
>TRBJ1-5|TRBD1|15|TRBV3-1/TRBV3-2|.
CASSPAGGEDQPQHF
TGTGCCAGCAGCCCCGCAGGGGGCGAGGATCAGCCCCAGCATTTT
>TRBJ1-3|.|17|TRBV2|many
CASSGGRPGDWRNTIYF
TGTGCCAGCAGTGGGGGACGACCGGGAGATTGGCGAAACACCATATATTTT
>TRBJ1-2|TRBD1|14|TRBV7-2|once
CASSFNRGSYGYTF
TGTGCCAGCAGCTTCAACAGGGGCTCCTATGGCTACACCTTC
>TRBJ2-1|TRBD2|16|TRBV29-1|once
CSAASRRGESYNEQFF
TGCAGCGCTGCAAGCCGACGGGGGGAGTCCTACAATGAGCAGTTCTTC
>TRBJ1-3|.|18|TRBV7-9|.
CASSFFAGTSLSGNTIYF
TGTGCCAGCAGTTTTTTCGCCGGGACAAGTCTCTCTGGAAACACCATATATTTT
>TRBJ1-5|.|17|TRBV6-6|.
CASTLSADRYGNQPQHF
TGTGCCAGCACTCTATCGGCTGACAGGTATGGCAATCAGCCCCAGCATTTT
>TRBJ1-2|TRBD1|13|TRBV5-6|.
CASSLGRDRGYTF
TGTGCCAGCAGCTTGGGACGGGACAGGGGCTACACCTTC
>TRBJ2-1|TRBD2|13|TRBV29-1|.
CSVVQLAFNEQFF
TGCAGCGTTGTTCAACTAGCGTTCAATGAGCAGTTCTTC
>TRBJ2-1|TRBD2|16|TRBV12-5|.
CASGSPTSGYYNEQFF
TGTGCTAGTGGTTCCCCGACTAGCGGGTACTACAATGAGCAGTTCTTC
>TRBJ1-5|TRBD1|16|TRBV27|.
CASSLSTGGRTQPQHF
TGTGCCAGCAGTTTATCAACAGGGGGCAGGACGCAGCCCCAGCATTTT
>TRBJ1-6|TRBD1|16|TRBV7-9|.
CASSLGTGGSNSPLHF
TGTGCCAGCAGCCTCGGGACAGGGGGTTCCAATTCACCCCTCCACTTT
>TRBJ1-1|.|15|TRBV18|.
CASSPPAGEGTEAFF
TGTGCCAGCTCACCGCCCGCAGGGGAAGGGACTGAAGCTTTCTTT
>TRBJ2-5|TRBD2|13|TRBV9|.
CASSGAGVETQYF
TGTGCCAGCAGCGGAGCGGGGGTCGAGACCCAGTACTTC
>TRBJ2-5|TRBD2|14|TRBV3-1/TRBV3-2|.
CASSPTSGEETQYF
TGTGCCAGCAGCCCCACTAGCGGGGAAGAGACCCAGTACTTC
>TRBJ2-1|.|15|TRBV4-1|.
CASSQDARVLNEQFF
TGCGCCAGCAGCCAAGATGCCCGAGTTTTGAATGAGCAGTTCTTC
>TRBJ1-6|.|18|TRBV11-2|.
CASSSANPGSQLGSPLHF
TGTGCCAGCAGCTCCGCAAATCCGGGGTCCCAGTTAGGTTCACCCCTCCACTTT
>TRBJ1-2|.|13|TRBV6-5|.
CASSRPGFYGYTF
TGTGCCAGCAGCCGACCAGGGTTCTATGGCTACACCTTC
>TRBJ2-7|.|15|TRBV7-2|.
CASSLIQGPPYEQYF
TGTGCCAGCAGCCTGATACAGGGCCCCCCGTACGAGCAGTACTTC
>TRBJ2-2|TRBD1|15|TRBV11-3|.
CASSVGQGGTGELFF
TGTGCCAGCAGCGTTGGACAGGGTGGCACCGGGGAGCTGTTTTTT
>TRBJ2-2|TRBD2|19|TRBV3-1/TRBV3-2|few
CASSQLSARTSGNTGELFF
TGTGCCAGCAGCCAACTATCGGCCCGGACTAGCGGGAACACCGGGGAGCTGTTTTTT
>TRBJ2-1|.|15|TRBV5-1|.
CASSLTGPSYNEQFF
TGCGCCAGCAGCTTGACAGGACCCTCCTACAATGAGCAGTTCTTC